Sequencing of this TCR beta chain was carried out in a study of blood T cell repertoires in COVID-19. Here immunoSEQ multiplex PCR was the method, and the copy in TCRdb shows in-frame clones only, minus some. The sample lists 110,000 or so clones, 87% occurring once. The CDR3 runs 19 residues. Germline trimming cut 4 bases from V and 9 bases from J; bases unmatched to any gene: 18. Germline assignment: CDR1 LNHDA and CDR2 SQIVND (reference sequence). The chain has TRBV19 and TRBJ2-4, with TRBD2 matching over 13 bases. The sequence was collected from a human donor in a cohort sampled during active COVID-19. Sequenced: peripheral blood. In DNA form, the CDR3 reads TGTGCCAGTAGTAAGCCCCAAGCAATGTTGACTAGCGGGAGGAGCATTCAGTACTTC. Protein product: CASSKPQAMLTSGRSIQYF. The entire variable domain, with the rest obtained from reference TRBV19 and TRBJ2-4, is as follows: DGGITQSPKYLFRKEGQNVTLSCEQNLNHDAMYWYRQDPGQGLRLIYYSQIVNDFQKGDIAEGYSVSREKKESFPLTVTSAQKNPTAFYLCASSKPQAMLTSGRSIQYFGAGTRLSVL.